This record looks at one TCR beta chain sequence and its context. Its antigen remains unidentified. Other DNA sequences in this specimen translate into the identical CDR3. Sequencing was performed with immunoSEQ multiplex PCR; in TCRdb, only in-frame clones are kept and a portion is missing. The sample comprises approximately 2.5 million clones, 85% to 95% of which are singletons, and roughly 0.13% rests with the top ten. Splitting of CD4+ cells produced CD45RA+ naive and CD45RA-negative memory subsets. This record comes from a study of shared clonotypes between healthy human individuals. Study-wide results and limits: Rarefaction analysis demonstrated incomplete sorted-subset sequencing notwithstanding large depth. Unshared clonotypes carried lower generation probabilities than those common to all four donors.

The material sequenced was naive CD4+ T cells sorted from blood. Subset defined: CD45RA+ positively selected. This clonotype originated in a man between 18 and 29 years old in good health.

The CDR3 spells CASSEVTITDTQYF. The DNA for the CDR3 is TGTGCCAGCAGTGAAGTCACAATCACAGATACGCAGTATTTT. The V and J genes are TRBV2 and TRBJ2-3; D ambiguous. Germline V gene lookup returns CDR1 SNHLY and CDR2 FYNNEI. V gave up 1 base and J gave up 2 bases, with 7 bases separating them. This CDR3 is built from 14 residues.